The TCR beta chain described here comes from a study of T-cell reconstitution after alpha-beta-depleted transplantation in children. Study-wide results and limits: Reportedly, alpha-beta T cells present about two months post-transplant originated from several hundred expanded clones of graft origin. When one year had passed after transplant, most T-cell counts and diversity came from newly produced T cells. At day 60, the high TCRbeta diversity found in some patients originated from recipient T cells and thymic progenitors that had survived.

Comments on this clonotype: Antigen specificity is unknown.

Germline CDR1 reads MNHNS; CDR2 reads SASEGT. V was pared by 5 bases and J by 4 bases, with 12 bases between. This CDR3 spans 14 amino acids. The authors prepared the TCRbeta library with unique molecular identifiers. From the PCR reads, TCRdb called clonotypes with MiXCR, one entry per CDR3 protein. The sample has 600,000 or so distinct CDR3 sequences, more than 20% seen once; the top ten hold about 14%. The receptor was derived from a boy younger than two who had a stem cell transplant for acute myeloid leukemia, so the T cells may come from the graft donor. The specimen comprised PBMCs, mostly from graft donor cells, sampled 360 days after TCRalphabeta/CD19-depleted stem cell transplant. V is TRBV6-1 and J is TRBJ1-5; perhaps TRBD1 as D (6 bases). The CDR3 nucleotides read TGTGCCAGCAGTAAGGACAGTCCTAATCAGCCCCAGCATTTT. This translates into CASSKDSPNQPQHF.